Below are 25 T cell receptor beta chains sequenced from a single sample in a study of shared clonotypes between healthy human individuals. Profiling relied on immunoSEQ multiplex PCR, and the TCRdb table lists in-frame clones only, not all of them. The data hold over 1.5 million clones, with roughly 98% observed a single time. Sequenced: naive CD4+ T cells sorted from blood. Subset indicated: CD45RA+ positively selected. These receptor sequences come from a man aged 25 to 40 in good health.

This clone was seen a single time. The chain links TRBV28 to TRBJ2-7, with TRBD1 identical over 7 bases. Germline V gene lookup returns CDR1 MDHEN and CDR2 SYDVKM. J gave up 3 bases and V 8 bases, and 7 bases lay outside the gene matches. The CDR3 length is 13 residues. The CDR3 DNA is TGTGCCAGCGGCCAGGGGGTCATCTACGAGCAGTACTTC. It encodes CASGQGVIYEQYF. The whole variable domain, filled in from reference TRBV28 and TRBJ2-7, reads DVKVTQSSRYLVKRTGEKVFLECVQDMDHENMFWYRQDPGLGLRLIYFSYDVKMKEKGDIPEGYSVSREKKERFSLILESASTNQTSMYLCASGQGVIYEQYFGPGTRLTVT.

CDR3 coding DNA: TGTGCCAGCTCACCACCAATGCCAGGAGCCTACGAGCAGTACTTC. Its protein product is CASSPPMPGAYEQYF. The chain carries TRBV18 and TRBJ2-7; no reliable D call. V was cut by 0 bases and J by 2 bases, with 11 bases left in between. CDR3 size: 15 residues. Germline loops: CDR1 KGHSH, CDR2 LQKENI.

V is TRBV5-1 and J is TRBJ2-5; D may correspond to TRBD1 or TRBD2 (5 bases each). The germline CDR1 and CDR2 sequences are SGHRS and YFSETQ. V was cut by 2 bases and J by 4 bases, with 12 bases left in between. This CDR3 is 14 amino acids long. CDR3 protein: CASSFGGLGETQYF. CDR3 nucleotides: TGCGCCAGCAGCTTTGGGGGTCTTGGAGAGACCCAGTACTTC.

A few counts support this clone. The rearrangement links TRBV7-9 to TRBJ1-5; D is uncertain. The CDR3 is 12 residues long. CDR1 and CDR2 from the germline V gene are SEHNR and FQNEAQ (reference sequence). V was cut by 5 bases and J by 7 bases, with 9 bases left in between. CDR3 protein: CASSRGNQPQHF. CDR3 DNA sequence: TGTGCCAGCAGCCGAGGGAACCAGCCCCAGCATTTT.

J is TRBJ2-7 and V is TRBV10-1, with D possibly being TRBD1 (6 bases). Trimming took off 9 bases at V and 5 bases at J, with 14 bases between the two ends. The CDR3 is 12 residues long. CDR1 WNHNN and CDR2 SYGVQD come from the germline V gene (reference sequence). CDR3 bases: TGCGCCAGTGAAACAGGGTCCGACGAGCAGTACTTC. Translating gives CASETGSDEQYF.

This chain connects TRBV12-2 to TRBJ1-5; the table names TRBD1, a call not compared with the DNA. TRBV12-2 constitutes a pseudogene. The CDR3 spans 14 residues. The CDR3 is CASRLRQYNQPQHF. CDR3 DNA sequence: TGTGCAAGTCGCTTAAGACAGTACAATCAGCCCCAGCATTTT.

CDR3 loop: CASSGGTVPYNEQFF. In DNA form, the CDR3 reads TGTGCCAGCAGCGGGGGGACAGTCCCCTACAATGAGCAGTTCTTC. The V call is TRBV5-8, the J call TRBJ2-1; maybe TRBD1 (7 bases). The CDR3 is made up of 15 amino acids. Trimming took off 4 bases at V and 2 bases at J, with 13 bases between the two ends. Germline V gene data show CDR1 as SGHTS and CDR2 as YDEGEE.

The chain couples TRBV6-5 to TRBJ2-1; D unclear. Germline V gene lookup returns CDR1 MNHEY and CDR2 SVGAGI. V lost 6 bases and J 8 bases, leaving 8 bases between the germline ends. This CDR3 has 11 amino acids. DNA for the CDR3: TGTGCCAGCAGCGCCGAAGATGAGCAGTTCTTC. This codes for CASSAEDEQFF.

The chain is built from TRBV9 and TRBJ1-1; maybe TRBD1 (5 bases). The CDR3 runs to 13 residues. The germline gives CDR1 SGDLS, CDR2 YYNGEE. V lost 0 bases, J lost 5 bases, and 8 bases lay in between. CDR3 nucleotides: TGTGCCAGCAGCGTAGAGCAGGGTACTGAAGCTTTCTTT. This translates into CASSVEQGTEAFF.

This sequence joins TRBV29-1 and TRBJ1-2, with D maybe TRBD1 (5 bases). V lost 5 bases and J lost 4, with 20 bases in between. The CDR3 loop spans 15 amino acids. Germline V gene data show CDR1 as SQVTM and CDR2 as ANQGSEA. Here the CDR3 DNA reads TGCAGCGTTCCCGAGGGCGGGACCCTTTCCTATGGCTACACCTTC. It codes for CSVPEGGTLSYGYTF.

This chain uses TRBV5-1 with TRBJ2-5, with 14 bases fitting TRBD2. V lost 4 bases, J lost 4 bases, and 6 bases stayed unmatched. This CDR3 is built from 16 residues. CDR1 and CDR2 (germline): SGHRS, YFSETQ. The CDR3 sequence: CASSAGLAGDRETQYF. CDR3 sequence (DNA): TGCGCCAGCAGCGCGGGACTAGCGGGAGACAGAGAGACCCAGTACTTC.

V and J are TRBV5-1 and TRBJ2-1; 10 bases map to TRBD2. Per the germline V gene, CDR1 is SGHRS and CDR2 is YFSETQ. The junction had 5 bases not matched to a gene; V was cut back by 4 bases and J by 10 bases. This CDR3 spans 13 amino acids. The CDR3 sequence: CASSAATSGEQFF. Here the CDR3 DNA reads TGCGCCAGCAGCGCCGCGACTAGCGGGGAGCAGTTCTTC.

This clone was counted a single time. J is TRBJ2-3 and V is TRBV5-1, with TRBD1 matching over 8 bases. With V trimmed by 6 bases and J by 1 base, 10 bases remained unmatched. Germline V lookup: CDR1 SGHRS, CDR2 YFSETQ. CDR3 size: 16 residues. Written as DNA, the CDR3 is TGCGCCAGCAACAAAAAACCGACAGGGGGCACAGATACGCAGTATTTT. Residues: CASNKKPTGGTDTQYF.

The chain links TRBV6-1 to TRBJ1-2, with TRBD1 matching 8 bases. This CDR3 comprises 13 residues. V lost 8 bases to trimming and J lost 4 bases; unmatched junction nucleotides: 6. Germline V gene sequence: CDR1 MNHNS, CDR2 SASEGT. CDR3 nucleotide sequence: TGTGCCAGCTCCCCAGGGGGCTCCTATGGCTACACCTTC. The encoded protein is CASSPGGSYGYTF.

The CDR3 loop is CASSSSRPNEKLFF. The CDR3, as DNA: TGCGCCAGCAGCTCTTCTAGGCCTAATGAAAAACTGTTTTTT. The genes are TRBV5-1 and TRBJ1-4; D is ambiguous. V lost 3 bases to trimming and J lost 3 bases, with 9 bases between them. Germline V gene lookup returns CDR1 SGHRS and CDR2 YFSETQ. This CDR3 has 14 residues.

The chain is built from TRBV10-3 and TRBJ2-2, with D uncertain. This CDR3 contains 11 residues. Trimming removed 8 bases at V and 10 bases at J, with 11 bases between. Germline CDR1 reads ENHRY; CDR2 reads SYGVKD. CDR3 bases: TGTGCCATCTCACTCGGCGTGGAGCTGTTTTTT. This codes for CAISLGVELFF.

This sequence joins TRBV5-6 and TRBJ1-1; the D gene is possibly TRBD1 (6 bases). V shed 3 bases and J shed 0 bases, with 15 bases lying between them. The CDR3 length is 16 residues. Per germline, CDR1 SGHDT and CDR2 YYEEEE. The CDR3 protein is CASSSTGREVNTEAFF. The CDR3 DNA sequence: TGTGCCAGCAGCTCGACAGGTCGGGAGGTGAACACTGAAGCTTTCTTT.

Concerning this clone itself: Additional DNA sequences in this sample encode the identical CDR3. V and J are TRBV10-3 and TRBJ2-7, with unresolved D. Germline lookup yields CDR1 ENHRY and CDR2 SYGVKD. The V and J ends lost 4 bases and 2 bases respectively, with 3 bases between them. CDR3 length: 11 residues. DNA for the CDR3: TGTGCCATCAGTGGTGCCTACGAGCAGTACTTC. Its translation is CAISGAYEQYF.

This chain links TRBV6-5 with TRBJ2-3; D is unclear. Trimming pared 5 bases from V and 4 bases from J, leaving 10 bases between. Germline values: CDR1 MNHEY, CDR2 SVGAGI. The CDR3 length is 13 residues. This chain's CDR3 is CASSRPFSDTQYF. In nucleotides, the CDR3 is TGTGCCAGCAGTCGACCCTTTTCAGATACGCAGTATTTT.

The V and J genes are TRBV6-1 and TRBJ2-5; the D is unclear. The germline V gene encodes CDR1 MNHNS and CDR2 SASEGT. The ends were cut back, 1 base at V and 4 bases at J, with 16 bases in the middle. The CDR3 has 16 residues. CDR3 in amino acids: CASSEESGTWGETQYF. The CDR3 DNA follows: TGTGCCAGCAGTGAAGAATCCGGAACCTGGGGAGAGACCCAGTACTTC.

CDR3 residues: CASSASRVTEAFF. Written as DNA, the CDR3 is TGTGCCAGCAGTGCTAGCAGGGTCACTGAAGCTTTCTTT. V and J are TRBV6-1 and TRBJ1-1; possible D gene TRBD1, 5 bases. Trimming took 4 bases from V and 4 from J, leaving 10 bases between them. The germline V gene has CDR1 MNHNS and CDR2 SASEGT. The CDR3 is made up of 13 amino acids.

The CDR3 is CASSLGAGNQETQYF. DNA of the CDR3: TGTGCCAGCAGCTTAGGGGCAGGGAATCAAGAGACCCAGTACTTC. The V and J genes are TRBV7-2 and TRBJ2-5; TRBD1 is a possible D gene (5 bases). Trimming cost V 1 base and J 2 bases, with 11 bases left between them. This CDR3 is built from 15 residues. From germline, CDR1 is SGHTA and CDR2 FQGNSA. Looking up the rest from reference TRBV7-2 and TRBJ2-5 gives the full variable domain: GAGVSQSPSNKVTEKGKDVELRCDPISGHTALYWYRQSLGQGLEFLIYFQGNSAPDKSGLPSDRFSAERTGGSVSTLTIQRTQQEDSAVYLCASSLGAGNQETQYFGPGTRLLVL.

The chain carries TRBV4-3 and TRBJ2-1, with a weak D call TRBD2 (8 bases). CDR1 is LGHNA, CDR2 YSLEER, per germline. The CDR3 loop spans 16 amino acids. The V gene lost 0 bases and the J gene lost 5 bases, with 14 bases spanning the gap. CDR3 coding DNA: TGCGCCAGCAGCCAAGATAGCGGGACAGTTCACAATGAGCAGTTCTTC. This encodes CASSQDSGTVHNEQFF.

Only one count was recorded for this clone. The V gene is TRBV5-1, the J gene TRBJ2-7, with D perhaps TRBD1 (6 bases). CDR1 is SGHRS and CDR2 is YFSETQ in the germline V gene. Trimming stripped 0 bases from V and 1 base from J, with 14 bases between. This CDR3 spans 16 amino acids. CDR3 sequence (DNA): TGCGCCAGCAGCTTGGGGGACACTTCATTGTCCTACGAGCAGTACTTC. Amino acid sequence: CASSLGDTSLSYEQYF.

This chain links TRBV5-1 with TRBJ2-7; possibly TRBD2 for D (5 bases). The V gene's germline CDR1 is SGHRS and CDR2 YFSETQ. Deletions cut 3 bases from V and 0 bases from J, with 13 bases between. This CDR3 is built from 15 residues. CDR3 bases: TGCGCCAGCAGCTCGGGGTGGGGAAGCTCCTACGAGCAGTACTTC. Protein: CASSSGWGSSYEQYF.